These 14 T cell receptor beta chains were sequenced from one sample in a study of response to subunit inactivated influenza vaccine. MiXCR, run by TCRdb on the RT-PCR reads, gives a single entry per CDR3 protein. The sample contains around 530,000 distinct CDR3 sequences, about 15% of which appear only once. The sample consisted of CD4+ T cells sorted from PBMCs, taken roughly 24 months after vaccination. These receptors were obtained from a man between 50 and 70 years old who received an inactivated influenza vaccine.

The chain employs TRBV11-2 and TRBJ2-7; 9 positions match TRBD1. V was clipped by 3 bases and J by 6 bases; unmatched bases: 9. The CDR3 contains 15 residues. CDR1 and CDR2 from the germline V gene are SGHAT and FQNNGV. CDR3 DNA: TGTGCCAGCAGCTTGAAACAGGGGGCGGTTGGCGAGCAGTACTTC. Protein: CASSLKQGAVGEQYF.

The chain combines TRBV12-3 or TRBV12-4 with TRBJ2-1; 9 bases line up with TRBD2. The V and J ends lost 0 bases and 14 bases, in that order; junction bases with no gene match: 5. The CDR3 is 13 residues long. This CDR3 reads CASSLARGGAKFF. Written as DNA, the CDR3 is TGTGCCAGCAGTTTAGCACGCGGGGGGGCCAAGTTCTTC.

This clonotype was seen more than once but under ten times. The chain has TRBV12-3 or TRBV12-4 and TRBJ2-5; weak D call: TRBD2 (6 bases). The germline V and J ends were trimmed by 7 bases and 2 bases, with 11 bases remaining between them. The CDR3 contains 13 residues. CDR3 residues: CASTWDSQETQYF. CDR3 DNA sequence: TGTGCCAGCACCTGGGACTCTCAAGAGACCCAGTACTTC.

The DNA for the CDR3 is TGCAGTGCTAGGGGCAGCCAACAAGAGACCCAGTACTTC. Translation: CSARGSQQETQYF. The chain carries TRBV20-1 and TRBJ2-5; D not certain. Germline-derived CDR1 and CDR2 are DFQATT and SNEGSKA (reference sequence). CDR3 length: 13 amino acids. The ends were cut back, 3 bases at V and 2 bases at J, with 10 bases in the middle.

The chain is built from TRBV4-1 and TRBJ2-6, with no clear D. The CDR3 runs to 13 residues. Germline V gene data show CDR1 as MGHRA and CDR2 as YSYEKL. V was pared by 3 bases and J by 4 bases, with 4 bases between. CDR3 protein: CASSQAGANVLTF. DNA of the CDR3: TGCGCCAGCAGCCAGGCAGGGGCCAACGTCCTGACTTTC.

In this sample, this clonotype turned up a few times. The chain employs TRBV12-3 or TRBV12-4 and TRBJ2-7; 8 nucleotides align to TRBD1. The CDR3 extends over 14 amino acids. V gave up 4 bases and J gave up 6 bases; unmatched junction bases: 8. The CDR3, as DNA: TGTGCCAGCAGTTCCCCAGGGGGCAGGGGCGAGCAGTACTTC. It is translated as CASSSPGGRGEQYF.

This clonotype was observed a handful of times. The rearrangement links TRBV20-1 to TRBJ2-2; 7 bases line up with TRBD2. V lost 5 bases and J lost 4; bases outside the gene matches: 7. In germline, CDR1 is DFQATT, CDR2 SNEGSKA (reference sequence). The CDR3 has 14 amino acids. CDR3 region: CSAGGLVGTGELFF. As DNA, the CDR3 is TGCAGTGCTGGAGGACTAGTTGGCACCGGGGAGCTGTTTTTT.

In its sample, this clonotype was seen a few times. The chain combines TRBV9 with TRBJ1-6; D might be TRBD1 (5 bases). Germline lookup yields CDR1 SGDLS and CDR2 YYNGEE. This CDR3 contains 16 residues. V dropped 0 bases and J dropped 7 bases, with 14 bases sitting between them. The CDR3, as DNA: TGTGCCAGCAGCGTAGGGGCAGGGTATGTGAATTCACCCCTCCACTTT. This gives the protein CASSVGAGYVNSPLHF. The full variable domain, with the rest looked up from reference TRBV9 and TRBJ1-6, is DSGVTQTPKHLITATGQRVTLRCSPRSGDLSVYWYQQSLDQGLQFLIQYYNGEERAKGNILERFSAQQFPDLHSELNLSSLELGDSALYFCASSVGAGYVNSPLHFGNGTRLTVT.

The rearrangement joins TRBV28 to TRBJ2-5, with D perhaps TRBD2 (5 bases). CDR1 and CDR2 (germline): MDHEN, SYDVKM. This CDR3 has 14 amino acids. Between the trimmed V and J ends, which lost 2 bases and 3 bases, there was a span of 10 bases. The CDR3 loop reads CASSLEGLEETQYF. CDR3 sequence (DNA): TGTGCCAGCAGTTTAGAGGGATTAGAAGAGACCCAGTACTTC.

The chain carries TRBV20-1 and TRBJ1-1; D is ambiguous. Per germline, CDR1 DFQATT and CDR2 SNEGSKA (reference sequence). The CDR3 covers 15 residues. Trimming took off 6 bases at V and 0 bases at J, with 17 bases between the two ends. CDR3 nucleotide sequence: TGCAGTGCCCCCAACCCCCAGGTTGTGAACACTGAAGCTTTCTTT. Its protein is CSAPNPQVVNTEAFF.

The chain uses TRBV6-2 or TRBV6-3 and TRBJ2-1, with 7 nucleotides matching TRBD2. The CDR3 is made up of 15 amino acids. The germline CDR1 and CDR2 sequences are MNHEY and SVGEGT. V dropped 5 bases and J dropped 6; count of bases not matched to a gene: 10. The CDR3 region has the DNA TGTGCCAGCAGTCCCGGCGGGGGTCTGCCCAATGAGCAGTTCTTC. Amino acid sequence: CASSPGGGLPNEQFF.

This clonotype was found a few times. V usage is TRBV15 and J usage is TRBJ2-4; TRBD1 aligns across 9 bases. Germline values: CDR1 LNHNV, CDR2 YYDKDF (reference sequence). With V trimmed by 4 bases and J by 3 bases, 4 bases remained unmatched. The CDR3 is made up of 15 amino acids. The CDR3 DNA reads TGTGCCACCAGCACCCGGGACAGGGTCAAAAACATTCAGTACTTC. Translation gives CATSTRDRVKNIQYF.

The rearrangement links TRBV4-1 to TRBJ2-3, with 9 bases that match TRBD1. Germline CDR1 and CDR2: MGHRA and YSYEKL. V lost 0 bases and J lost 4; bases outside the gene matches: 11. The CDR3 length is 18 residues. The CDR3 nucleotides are TGCGCCAGCAGCCAAGATTCCCCGGGACAGGGCGTAGCAGATACGCAGTATTTT. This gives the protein CASSQDSPGQGVADTQYF.

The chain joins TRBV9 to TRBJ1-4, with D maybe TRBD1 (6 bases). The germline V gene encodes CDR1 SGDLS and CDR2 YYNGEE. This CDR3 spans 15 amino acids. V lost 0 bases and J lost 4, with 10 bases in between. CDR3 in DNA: TGTGCCAGCAGCGTAGCCCAGGGGTATAATGAAAAACTGTTTTTT. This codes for CASSVAQGYNEKLFF.